The source of this T cell receptor beta chain is a study of blood T cells in healthy people across ages. The study, taken as a whole, reports: Strong correlation existed between TCR beta diversity and naive T cell percentage.

CDR1 is DFQATT and CDR2 is SNEGSKA in the germline V gene (reference sequence). This CDR3 has 14 residues. About this clonotype itself: The target antigen is unknown.

Combining a sample-barcoded 5' primer with a J-beta primer mix, a second PCR ran for roughly 6 to 11 cycles. TCRdb called the 5' RACE reads again in MiXCR, with one record for every CDR3 protein. The sample has around 900,000 distinct CDR3 sequences, around 28% seen once. Sequenced material: blood. The receptor was isolated from an elderly woman in good health. The V gene is TRBV20-1, the J gene TRBJ2-1; 15 nucleotides align to TRBD2. The J call is uncertain, as TRBJ2-7 better fits the DNA end. CDR3 protein: CSAGLAGGYNEQYF. The CDR3 nucleotides read TGCAGTGCTGGACTAGCGGGGGGGTACAATGAGCAGTACTTC.